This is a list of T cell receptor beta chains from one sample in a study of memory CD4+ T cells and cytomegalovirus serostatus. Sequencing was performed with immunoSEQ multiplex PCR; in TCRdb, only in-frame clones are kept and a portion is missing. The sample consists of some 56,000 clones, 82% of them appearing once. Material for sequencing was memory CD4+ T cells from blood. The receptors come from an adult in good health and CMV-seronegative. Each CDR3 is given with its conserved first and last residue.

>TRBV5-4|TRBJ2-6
CASSPPAGGPGANVLTF
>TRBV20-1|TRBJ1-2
CSARTGAGYTF
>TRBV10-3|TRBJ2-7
CATGRGEHEQYF
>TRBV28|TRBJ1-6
CASSPPRTGSSYNSPLHF
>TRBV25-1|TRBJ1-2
CASIASGNSYGYTF
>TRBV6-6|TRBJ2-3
CAGRALGTDTQYF
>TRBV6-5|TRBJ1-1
CASSYAAGTEAFF
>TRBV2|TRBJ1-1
CASIYDSTVTEAFF
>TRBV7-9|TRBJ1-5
CASSPADSNQPQHF
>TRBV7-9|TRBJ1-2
CASSLTGLGYGYTF
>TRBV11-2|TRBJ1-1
CASSLGGRGTEAFF
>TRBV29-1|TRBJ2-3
CSVRTGLAEADTQYF
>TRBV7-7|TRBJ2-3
CASSVQAGGPDTQYF
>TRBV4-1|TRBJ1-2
CASSLTPADNYGYTF
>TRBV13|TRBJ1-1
CASSFETGGGTEAFF
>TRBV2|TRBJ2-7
CASSTYRGNHEQYF